This TCR beta chain originates from a study of technical replicates of blood from four donors. V was cut by 4 bases and J by 0 bases, with 10 bases left in between. Germline CDR1 reads MNHEY; CDR2 reads SMNVEV (reference sequence). The CDR3 spans 14 residues. Method: immunoSEQ multiplex PCR; TCRdb's copy keeps in-frame clones and lacks some. The top ten hold 0.3% to 0.4% of the sample, which has about 81,000 clones, under 97% seen once. The chain links TRBV27 to TRBJ2-7; no clear D gene. The source is a human donor in good health. The sequencing input was T cells isolated from PBMCs. The CDR3 here is CASSSRLSSYEQYF. For the CDR3, the DNA is TGTGCCAGCAGTTCCAGGCTGTCCTCCTACGAGCAGTACTTC.